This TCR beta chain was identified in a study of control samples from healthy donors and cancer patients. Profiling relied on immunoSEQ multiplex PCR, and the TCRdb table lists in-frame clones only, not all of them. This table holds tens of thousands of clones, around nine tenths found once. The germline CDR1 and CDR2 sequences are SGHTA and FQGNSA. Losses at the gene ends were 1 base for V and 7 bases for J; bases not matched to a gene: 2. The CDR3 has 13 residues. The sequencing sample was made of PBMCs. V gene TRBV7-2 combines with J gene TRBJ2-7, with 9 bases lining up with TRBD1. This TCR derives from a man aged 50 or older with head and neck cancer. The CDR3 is CASSLGGQGEQYF. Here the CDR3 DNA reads TGTGCCAGCAGCTTAGGGGGACAGGGAGAGCAGTACTTC.